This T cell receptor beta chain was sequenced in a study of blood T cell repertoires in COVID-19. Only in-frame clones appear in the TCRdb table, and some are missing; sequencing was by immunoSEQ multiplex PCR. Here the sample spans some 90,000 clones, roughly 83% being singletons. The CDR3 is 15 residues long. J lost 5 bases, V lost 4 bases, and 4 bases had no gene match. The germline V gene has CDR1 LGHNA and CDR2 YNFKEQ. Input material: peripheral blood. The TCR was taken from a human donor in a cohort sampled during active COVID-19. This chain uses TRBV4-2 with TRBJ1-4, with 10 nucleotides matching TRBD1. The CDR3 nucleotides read TGTGCCAGCAGCCGGTCGGGACAGGGGAATGAAAAACTGTTTTTT. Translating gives CASSRSGQGNEKLFF.